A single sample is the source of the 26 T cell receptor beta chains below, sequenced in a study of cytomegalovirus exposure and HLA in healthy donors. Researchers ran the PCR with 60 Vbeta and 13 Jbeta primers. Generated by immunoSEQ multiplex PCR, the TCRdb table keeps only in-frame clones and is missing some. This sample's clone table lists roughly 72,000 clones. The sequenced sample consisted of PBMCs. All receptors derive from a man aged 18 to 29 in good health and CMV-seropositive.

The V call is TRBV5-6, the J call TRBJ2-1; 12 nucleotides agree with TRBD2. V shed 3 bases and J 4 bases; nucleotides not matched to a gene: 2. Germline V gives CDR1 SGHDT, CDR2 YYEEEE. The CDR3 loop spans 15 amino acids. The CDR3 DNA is TGTGCCAGCAGCTCTACTAGCGGGAGGTACAATGAGCAGTTCTTC. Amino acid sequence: CASSSTSGRYNEQFF.

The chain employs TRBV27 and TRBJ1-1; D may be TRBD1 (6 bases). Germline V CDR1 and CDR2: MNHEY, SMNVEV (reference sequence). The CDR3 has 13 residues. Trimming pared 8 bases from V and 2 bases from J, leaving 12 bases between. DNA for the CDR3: TGTGCCAGCTCTACAGGGTATAACACTGAAGCTTTCTTT. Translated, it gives CASSTGYNTEAFF.

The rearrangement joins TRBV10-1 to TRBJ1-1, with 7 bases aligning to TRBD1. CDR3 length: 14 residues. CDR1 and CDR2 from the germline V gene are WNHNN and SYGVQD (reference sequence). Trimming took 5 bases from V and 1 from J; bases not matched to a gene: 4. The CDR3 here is CASSPAGGNTEAFF. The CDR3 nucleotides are TGCGCCAGCAGTCCCGCAGGGGGGAACACTGAAGCTTTCTTT.

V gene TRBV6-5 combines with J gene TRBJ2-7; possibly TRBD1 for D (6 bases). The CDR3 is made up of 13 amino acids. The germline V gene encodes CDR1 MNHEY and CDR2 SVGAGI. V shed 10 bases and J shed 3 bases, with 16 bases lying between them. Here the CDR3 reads CATGRTANYEQYF. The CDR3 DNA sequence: TGTGCCACCGGGCGGACAGCAAACTACGAGCAGTACTTC.

CDR3 amino acids: CASSLGRSGGNQPQHF. The CDR3 nucleotides are TGTGCCAGCAGCTTAGGGCGGTCAGGGGGCAATCAGCCCCAGCATTTT. The J gene is TRBJ1-5, the V gene TRBV7-2, with a weak D call TRBD1 (6 bases). CDR3 length equals 16 residues. The germline V and J ends were trimmed by 1 base and 2 bases, with 12 bases remaining between them. Germline CDR1 reads SGHTA; CDR2 reads FQGNSA.

The CDR3 here is CASRRQSPNTGELFF. CDR3 DNA sequence: TGTGCCAGCAGGCGACAGTCCCCGAACACCGGGGAGCTGTTTTTT. This sequence joins TRBV7-3 and TRBJ2-2; possible D gene TRBD1, 5 bases. Between the trimmed V and J ends, which lost 6 bases and 0 bases, there was a span of 11 bases. This CDR3 has 15 amino acids. Looked up from germline, CDR1 is SGHTA and CDR2 is FQGTGA.

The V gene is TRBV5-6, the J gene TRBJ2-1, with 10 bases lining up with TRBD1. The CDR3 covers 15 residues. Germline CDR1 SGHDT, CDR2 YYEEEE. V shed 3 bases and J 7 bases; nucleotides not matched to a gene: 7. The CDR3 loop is CASSWVGQGRNEQFF. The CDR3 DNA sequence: TGTGCCAGCAGCTGGGTGGGACAGGGGAGGAATGAGCAGTTCTTC.

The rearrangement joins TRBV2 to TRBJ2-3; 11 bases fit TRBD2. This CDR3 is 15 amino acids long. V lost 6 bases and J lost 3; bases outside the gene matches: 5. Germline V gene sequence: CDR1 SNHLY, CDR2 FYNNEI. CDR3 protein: CASRMLAGGTDTQYF. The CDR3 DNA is TGTGCCAGCAGGATGCTAGCGGGAGGTACAGATACGCAGTATTTT. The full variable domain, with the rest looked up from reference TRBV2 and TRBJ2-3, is EPEVTQTPSHQVTQMGQEVILRCVPISNHLYFYWYRQILGQKVEFLVSFYNNEISEKSEIFDDQFSVERPDGSNFTLKIRSTKLEDSAMYFCASRMLAGGTDTQYFGPGTRLTVL.

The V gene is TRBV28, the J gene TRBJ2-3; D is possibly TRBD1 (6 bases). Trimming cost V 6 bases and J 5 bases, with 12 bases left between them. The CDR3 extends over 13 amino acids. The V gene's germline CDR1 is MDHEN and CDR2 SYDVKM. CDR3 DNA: TGTGCCAGCAGCCCTGAGGGGGTAGATACGCAGTATTTT. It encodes CASSPEGVDTQYF.

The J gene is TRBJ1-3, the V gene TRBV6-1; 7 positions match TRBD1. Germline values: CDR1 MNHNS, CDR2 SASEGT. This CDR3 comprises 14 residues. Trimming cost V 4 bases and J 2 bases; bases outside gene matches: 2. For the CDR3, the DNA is TGTGCCAGCAGTGTGACAGGGACTGGAAACACCATATATTTT. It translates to CASSVTGTGNTIYF.

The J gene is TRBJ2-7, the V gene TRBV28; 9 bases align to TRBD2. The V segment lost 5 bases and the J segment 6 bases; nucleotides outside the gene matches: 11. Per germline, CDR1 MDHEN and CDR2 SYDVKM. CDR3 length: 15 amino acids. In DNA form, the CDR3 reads TGTGCCAGCAGTCCCAGTCTAGCGGGGTCGGGCGAGCAGTACTTC. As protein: CASSPSLAGSGEQYF.

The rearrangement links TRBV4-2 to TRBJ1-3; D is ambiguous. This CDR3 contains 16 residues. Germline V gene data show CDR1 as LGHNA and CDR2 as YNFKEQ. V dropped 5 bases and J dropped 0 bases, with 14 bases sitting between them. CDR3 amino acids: CASSRLTEGSGNTIYF. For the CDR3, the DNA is TGTGCCAGCAGCAGGTTGACTGAAGGCTCTGGAAACACCATATATTTT.

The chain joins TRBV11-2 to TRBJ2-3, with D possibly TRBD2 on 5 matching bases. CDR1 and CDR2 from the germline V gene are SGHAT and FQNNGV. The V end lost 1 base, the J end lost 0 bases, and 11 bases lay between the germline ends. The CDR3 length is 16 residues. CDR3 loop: CASSLVGRRSTDTQYF. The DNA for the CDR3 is TGTGCCAGCAGCTTAGTGGGGAGACGAAGCACAGATACGCAGTATTTT.

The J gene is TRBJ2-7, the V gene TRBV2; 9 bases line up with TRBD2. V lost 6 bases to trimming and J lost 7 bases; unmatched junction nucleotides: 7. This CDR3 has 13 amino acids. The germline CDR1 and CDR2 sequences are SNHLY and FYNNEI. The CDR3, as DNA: TGTGCCAGCAGCTTTGGGACTAGCAGGGAGCAGTACTTC. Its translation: CASSFGTSREQYF.

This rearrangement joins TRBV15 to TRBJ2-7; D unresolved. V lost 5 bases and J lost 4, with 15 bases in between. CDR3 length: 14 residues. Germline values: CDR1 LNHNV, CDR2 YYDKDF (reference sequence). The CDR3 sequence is CATSDSPRNYEQYF. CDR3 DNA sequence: TGTGCCACCAGCGACTCACCCCGCAATTACGAGCAGTACTTC.

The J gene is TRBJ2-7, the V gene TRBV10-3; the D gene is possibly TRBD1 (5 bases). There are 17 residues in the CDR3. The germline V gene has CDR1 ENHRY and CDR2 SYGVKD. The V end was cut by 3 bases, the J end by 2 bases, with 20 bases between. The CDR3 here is CAISESEGVIPPYEQYF. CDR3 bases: TGTGCCATCAGTGAATCCGAAGGGGTCATCCCCCCCTACGAGCAGTACTTC.

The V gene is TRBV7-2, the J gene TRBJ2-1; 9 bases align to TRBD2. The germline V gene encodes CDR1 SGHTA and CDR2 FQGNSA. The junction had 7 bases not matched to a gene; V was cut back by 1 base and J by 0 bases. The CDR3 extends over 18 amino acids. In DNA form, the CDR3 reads TGTGCCAGCAGCTTAGAGGGGGCAGCGGGAGGCTCCTACAATGAGCAGTTCTTC. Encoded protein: CASSLEGAAGGSYNEQFF.

The CDR3 loop reads CASSSIWGQRINTEAFF. CDR3 coding DNA: TGTGCCAGCAGCTCGATTTGGGGACAGAGAATTAACACTGAAGCTTTCTTT. The chain joins TRBV7-8 to TRBJ1-1, with 7 bases identical to TRBD1. This CDR3 region has 17 residues. The germline CDR1 and CDR2 sequences are SGHVS and FQNEAQ. V was pared by 4 bases and J by 2 bases, with 13 bases of the junction left unmatched.

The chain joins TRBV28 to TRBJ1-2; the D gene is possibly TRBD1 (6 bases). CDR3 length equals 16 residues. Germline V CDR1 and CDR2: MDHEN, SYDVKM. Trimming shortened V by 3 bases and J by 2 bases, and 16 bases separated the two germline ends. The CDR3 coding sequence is TGTGCCAGCAGTTTGGGAGGGGTGGACAGAAACTATGGCTACACCTTC. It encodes CASSLGGVDRNYGYTF.

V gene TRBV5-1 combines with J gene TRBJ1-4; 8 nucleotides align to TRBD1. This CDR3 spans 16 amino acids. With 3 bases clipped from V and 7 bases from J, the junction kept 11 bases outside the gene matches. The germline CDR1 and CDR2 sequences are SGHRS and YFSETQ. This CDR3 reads CASSSNPRTGLEKLFF. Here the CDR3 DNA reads TGCGCCAGCAGCTCCAACCCGAGGACAGGGCTTGAAAAACTGTTTTTT.

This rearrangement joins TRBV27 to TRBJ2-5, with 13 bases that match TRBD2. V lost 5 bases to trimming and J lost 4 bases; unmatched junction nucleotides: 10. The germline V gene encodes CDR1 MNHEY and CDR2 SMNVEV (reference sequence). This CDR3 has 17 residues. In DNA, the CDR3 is TGTGCCAGCAGTCGAACTAGCGGGAGGGGAGTCCCAGAGACCCAGTACTTC. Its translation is CASSRTSGRGVPETQYF.

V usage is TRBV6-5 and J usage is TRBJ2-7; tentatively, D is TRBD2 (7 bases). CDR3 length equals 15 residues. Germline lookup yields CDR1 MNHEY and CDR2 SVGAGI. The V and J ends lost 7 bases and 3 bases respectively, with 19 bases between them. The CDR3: CASTLDSGVIYEQYF. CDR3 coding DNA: TGTGCCAGCACCCTGGACAGCGGGGTAATCTACGAGCAGTACTTC.

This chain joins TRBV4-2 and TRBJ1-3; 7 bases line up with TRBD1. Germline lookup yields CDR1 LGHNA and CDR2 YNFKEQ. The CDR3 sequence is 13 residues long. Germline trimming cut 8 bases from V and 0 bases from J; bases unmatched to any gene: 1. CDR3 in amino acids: CASQGGSGNTIYF. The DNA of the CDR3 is TGTGCCAGCCAGGGGGGCTCTGGAAACACCATATATTTT.

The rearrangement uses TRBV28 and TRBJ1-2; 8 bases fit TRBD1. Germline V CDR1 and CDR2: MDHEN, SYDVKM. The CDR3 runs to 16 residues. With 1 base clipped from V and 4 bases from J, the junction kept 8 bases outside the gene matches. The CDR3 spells CASSLYPTGEGYGYTF. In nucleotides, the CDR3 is TGTGCCAGCAGTTTATACCCGACAGGGGAGGGCTATGGCTACACCTTC.

CDR3 sequence (DNA): TGTGCCAGCAGTTACTCGGGGGGAACGGGGTCAGATACGCAGTATTTT. Amino acid sequence: CASSYSGGTGSDTQYF. This sequence joins TRBV6-5 and TRBJ2-3, with a tentative D call TRBD2 (6 bases). The CDR3 totals 16 residues. Germline lookup yields CDR1 MNHEY and CDR2 SVGAGI. V was pared by 0 bases and J by 4 bases, with 14 bases between.

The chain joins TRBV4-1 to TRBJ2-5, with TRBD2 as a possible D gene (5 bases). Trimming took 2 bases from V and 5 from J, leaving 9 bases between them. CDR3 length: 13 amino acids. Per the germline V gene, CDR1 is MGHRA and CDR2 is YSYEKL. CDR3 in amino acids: CASSQPGMETQYF. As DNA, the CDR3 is TGCGCCAGCAGCCAACCCGGGATGGAGACCCAGTACTTC.